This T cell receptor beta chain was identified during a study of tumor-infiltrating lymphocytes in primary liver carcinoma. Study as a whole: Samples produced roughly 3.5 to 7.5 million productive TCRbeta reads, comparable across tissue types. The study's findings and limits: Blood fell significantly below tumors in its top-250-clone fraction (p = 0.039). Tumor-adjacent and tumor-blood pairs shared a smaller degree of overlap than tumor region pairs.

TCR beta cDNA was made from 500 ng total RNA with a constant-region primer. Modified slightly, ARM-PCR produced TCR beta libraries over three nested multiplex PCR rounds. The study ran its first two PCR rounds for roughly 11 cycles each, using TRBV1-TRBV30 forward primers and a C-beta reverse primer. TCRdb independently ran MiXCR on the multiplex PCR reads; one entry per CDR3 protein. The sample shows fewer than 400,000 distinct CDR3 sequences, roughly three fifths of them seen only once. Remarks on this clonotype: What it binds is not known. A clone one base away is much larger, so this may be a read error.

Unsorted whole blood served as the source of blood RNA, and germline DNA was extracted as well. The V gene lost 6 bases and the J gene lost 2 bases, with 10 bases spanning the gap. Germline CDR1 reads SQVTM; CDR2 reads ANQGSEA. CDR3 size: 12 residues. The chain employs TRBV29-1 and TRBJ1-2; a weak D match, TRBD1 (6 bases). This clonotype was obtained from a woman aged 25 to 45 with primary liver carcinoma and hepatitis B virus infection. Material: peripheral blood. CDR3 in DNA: TGCAGCGTCCGGAGGGGGAACTATGGCTACACCTTC. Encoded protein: CSVRRGNYGYTF.